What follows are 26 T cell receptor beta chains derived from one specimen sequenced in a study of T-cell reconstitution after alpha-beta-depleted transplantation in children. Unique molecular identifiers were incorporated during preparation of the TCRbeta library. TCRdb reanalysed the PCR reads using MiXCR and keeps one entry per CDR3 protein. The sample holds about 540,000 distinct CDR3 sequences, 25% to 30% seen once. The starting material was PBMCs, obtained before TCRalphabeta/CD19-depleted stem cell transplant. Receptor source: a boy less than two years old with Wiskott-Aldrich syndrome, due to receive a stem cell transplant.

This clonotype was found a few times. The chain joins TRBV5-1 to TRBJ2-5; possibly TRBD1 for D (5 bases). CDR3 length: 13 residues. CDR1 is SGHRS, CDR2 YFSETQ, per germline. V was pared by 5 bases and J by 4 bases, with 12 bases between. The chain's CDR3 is CASSGDSAETQYF. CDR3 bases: TGCGCCAGCAGTGGAGACAGCGCAGAGACCCAGTACTTC.

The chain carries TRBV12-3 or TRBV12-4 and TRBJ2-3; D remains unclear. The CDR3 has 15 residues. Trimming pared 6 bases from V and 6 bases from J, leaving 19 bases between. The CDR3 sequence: CASSLPDGYQDTQYF. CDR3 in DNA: TGTGCCAGCAGCCTCCCGGACGGATATCAGGATACGCAGTATTTT.

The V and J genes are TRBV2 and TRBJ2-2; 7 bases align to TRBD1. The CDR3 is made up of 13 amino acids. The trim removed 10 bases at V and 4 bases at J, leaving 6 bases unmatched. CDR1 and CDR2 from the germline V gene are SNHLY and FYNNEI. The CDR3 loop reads CATQGSGTGELFF. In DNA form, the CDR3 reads TGTGCCACACAGGGGTCTGGCACCGGGGAGCTGTTTTTT. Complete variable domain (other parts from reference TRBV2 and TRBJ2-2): EPEVTQTPSHQVTQMGQEVILRCVPISNHLYFYWYRQILGQKVEFLVSFYNNEISEKSEIFDDQFSVERPDGSNFTLKIRSTKLEDSAMYFCATQGSGTGELFFGEGSRLTVL.

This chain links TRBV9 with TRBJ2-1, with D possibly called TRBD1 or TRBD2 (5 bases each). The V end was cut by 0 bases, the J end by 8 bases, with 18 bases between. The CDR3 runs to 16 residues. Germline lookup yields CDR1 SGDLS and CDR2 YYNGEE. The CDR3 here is CASSVAGTRLKDEQFF. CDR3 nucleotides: TGTGCCAGCAGCGTAGCTGGGACCCGTCTTAAGGATGAGCAGTTCTTC.

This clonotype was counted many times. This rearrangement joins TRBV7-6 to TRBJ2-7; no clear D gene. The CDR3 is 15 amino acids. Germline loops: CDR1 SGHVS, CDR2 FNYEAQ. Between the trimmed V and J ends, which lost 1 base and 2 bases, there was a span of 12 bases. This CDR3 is CASSLGPLVTYEQYF. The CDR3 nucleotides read TGTGCCAGCAGCTTAGGTCCCCTAGTCACCTACGAGCAGTACTTC.

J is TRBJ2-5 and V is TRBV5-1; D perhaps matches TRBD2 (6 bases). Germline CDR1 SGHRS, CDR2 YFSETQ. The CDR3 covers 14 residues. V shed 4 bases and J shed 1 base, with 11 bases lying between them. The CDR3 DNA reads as TGCGCCAGCAGCCACACCGGGAGCCAAGAGACCCAGTACTTC. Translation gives CASSHTGSQETQYF. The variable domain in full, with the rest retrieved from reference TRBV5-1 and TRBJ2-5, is KAGVTQTPRYLIKTRGQQVTLSCSPISGHRSVSWYQQTPGQGLQFLFEYFSETQRNKGNFPGRFSGRQFSNSRSEMNVSTLELGDSALYLCASSHTGSQETQYFGPGTRLLVL.

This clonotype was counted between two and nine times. CDR3 nucleotides: TGCGCCAGTAAAATGACAGGGGCGAACACTGAAGCTTTCTTT. This sequence encodes CASKMTGANTEAFF. The chain carries TRBV5-1 and TRBJ1-1; 8 bases line up with TRBD1. After removal of 8 bases from V and 1 base from J, the junction contained 7 bases not matched to a gene. There are 14 residues in the CDR3. Per germline, CDR1 SGHRS and CDR2 YFSETQ. The variable domain in full, completed from reference TRBV5-1 and TRBJ1-1, reads KAGVTQTPRYLIKTRGQQVTLSCSPISGHRSVSWYQQTPGQGLQFLFEYFSETQRNKGNFPGRFSGRQFSNSRSEMNVSTLELGDSALYLCASKMTGANTEAFFGQGTRLTVV.

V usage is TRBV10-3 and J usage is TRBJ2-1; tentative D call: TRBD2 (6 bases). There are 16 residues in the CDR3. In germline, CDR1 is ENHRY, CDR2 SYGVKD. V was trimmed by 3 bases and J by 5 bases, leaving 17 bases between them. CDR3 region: CAISDLAVVGDNEQFF. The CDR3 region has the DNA TGTGCCATCAGTGACTTAGCGGTAGTCGGCGACAATGAGCAGTTCTTC.

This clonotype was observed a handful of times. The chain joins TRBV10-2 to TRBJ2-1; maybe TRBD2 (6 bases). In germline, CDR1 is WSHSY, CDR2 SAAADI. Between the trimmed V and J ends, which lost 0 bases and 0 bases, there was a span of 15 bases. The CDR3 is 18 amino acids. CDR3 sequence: CASSESAQRASSYNEQFF. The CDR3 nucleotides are TGCGCCAGCAGTGAGTCAGCCCAGCGGGCTAGCTCCTACAATGAGCAGTTCTTC.

In DNA, the CDR3 is TGTGCCAGCAGTTTATTTCGTTTGAGCGATGAGCAGTTCTTC. As protein: CASSLFRLSDEQFF. The V gene is TRBV12-3 or TRBV12-4, the J gene TRBJ2-1; D unclear. The CDR3 loop spans 14 amino acids. Trimming removed 2 bases from V and 8 bases from J, with 13 bases in between.

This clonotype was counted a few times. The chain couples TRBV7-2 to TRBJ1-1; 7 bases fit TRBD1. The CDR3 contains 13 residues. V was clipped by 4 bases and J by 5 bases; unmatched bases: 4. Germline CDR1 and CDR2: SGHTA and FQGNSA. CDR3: CASSSRGVTEAFF. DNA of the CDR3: TGTGCCAGCAGCTCCAGGGGGGTTACTGAAGCTTTCTTT.

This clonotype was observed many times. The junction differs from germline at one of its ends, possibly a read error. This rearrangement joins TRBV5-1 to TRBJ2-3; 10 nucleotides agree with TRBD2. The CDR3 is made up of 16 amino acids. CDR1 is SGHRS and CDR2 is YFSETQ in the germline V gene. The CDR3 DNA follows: TGTGCCAGCAGCCCCGGACTAGCGGCTAGCACAGATACGCAGTATTTT. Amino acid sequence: CASSPGLAASTDTQYF. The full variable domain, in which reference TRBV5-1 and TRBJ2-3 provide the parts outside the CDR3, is KAGVTQTPRYLIKTRGQQVTLSCSPISGHRSVSWYQQTPGQGLQFLFEYFSETQRNKGNFPGRFSGRQFSNSRSEMNVSTLELGDSALYLCASSPGLAASTDTQYFGPGTRLTVL.

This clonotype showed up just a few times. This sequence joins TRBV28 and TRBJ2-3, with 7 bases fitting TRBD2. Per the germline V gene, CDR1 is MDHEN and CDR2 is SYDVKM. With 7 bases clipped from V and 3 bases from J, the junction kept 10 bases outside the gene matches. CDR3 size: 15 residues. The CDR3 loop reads CASNGWEGRTDTQYF. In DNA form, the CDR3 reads TGTGCCAGCAATGGGTGGGAGGGGAGGACAGATACGCAGTATTTT.

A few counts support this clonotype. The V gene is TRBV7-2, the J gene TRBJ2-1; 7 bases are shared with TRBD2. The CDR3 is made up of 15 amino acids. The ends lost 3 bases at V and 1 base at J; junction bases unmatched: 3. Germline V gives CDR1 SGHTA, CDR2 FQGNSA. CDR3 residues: CASSFERGSYNEQFF. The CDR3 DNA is TGTGCCAGCAGCTTTGAGCGGGGTTCCTACAATGAGCAGTTCTTC.

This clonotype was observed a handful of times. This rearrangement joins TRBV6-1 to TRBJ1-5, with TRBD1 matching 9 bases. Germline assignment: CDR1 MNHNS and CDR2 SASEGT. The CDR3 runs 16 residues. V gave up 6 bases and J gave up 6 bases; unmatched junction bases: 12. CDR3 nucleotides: TGTGCCAGCAGAACAGGGGGCGCGAGGGCAGCTCAGCCCCAGCATTTT. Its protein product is CASRTGGARAAQPQHF.

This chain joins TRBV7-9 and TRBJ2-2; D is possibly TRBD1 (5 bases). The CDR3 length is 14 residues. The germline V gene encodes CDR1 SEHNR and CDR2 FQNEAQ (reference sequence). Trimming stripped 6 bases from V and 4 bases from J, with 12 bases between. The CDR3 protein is CASSFYRSTGELFF. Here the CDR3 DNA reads TGTGCCAGCAGTTTTTACAGGAGCACCGGGGAGCTGTTTTTT.

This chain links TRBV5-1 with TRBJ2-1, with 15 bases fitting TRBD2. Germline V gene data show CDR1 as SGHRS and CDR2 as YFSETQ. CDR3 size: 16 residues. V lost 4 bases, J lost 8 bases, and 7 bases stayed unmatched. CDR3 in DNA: TGCGCCAGCAGCCACGGACTAGCGGGAGGGCGAGATGAGCAGTTCTTC. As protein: CASSHGLAGGRDEQFF. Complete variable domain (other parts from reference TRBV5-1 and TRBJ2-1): KAGVTQTPRYLIKTRGQQVTLSCSPISGHRSVSWYQQTPGQGLQFLFEYFSETQRNKGNFPGRFSGRQFSNSRSEMNVSTLELGDSALYLCASSHGLAGGRDEQFFGPGTRLTVL.

The CDR3 sequence: CSATKDIRGPQHF. The CDR3 nucleotides read TGCAGTGCTACCAAGGACATCCGGGGGCCCCAGCATTTT. V and J are TRBV20-1 and TRBJ1-5, with D maybe TRBD1 (5 bases). There are 13 residues in the CDR3. Germline loops: CDR1 DFQATT, CDR2 SNEGSKA (reference sequence). V was shortened by 4 bases and J by 9 bases, with 16 bases between the two germline ends.

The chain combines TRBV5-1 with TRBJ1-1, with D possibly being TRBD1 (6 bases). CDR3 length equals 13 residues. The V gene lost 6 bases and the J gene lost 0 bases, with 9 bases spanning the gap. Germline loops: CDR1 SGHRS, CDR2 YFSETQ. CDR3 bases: TGCGCCAGCAACAGGGACATGAACACTGAAGCTTTCTTT. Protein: CASNRDMNTEAFF.

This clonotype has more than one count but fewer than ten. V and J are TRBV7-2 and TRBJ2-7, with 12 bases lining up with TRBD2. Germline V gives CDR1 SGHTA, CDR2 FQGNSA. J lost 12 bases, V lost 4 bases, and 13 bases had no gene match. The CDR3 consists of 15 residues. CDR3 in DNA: TGTGCCAGCAGCTCGGTGGATACTAGCGGGGGGTATCGGTACTTC. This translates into CASSSVDTSGGYRYF. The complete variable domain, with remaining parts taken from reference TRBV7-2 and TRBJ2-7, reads GAGVSQSPSNKVTEKGKDVELRCDPISGHTALYWYRQSLGQGLEFLIYFQGNSAPDKSGLPSDRFSAERTGGSVSTLTIQRTQQEDSAVYLCASSSVDTSGGYRYFGPGTRLTVT.

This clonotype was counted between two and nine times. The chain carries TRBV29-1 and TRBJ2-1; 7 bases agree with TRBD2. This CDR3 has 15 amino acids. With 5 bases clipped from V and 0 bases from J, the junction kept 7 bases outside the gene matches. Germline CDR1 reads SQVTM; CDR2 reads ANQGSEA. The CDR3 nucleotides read TGCAGCGTTCCCAAACTAGCGATCTCCTACAATGAGCAGTTCTTC. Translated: CSVPKLAISYNEQFF.

The DNA of the CDR3 is TGCAGTGCTAGGCGTCCGCTAGCGGTTCCGTCCGAGCAGTACTTC. Amino acid sequence: CSARRPLAVPSEQYF. The rearrangement uses TRBV20-1 and TRBJ2-7; 7 nucleotides line up with TRBD2. Trimming took 3 bases from V and 6 from J; bases not matched to a gene: 14. The CDR3 has 15 residues. Germline CDR1 is DFQATT and CDR2 is SNEGSKA (reference sequence).

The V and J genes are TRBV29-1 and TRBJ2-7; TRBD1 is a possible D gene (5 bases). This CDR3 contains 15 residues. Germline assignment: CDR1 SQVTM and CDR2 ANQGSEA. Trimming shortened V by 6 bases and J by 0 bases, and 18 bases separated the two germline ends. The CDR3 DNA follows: TGCAGCGTCGTACAGGACCGCTCTACCTCCTACGAGCAGTACTTC. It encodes CSVVQDRSTSYEQYF.

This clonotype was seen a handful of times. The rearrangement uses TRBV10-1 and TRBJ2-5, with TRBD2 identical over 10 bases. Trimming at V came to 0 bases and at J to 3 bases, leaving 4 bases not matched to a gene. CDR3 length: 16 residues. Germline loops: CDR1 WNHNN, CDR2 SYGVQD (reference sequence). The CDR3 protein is CASSESVAGGKETQYF. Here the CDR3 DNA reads TGCGCCAGCAGTGAGTCCGTAGCGGGAGGCAAAGAGACCCAGTACTTC.

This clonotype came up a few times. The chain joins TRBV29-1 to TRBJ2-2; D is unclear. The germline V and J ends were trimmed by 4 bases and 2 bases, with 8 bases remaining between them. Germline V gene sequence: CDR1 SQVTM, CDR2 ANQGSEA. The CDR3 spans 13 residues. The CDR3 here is CSVVQRNTGELFF. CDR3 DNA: TGCAGCGTTGTACAGAGAAACACCGGGGAGCTGTTTTTT.

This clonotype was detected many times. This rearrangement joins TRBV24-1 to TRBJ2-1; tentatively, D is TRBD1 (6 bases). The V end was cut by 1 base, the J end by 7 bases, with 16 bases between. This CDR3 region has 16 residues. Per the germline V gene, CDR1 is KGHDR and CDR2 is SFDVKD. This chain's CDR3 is CATSDLGLRGGNEQFF. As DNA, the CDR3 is TGTGCCACCAGTGATTTAGGCCTGAGAGGGGGAAATGAGCAGTTCTTC.